What follows are 20 T cell receptor beta chains derived from one specimen sequenced in a study of cytomegalovirus exposure and HLA in healthy donors. The protocol was immunoSEQ multiplex PCR, while the TCRdb copy is restricted to in-frame clones and leaves out a portion. The sample holds about 98,000 clones, about 90% seen once. Sequencing was performed on PBMCs. Every receptor here comes from a man between 18 and 35 years old in good health and CMV-seropositive.

J is TRBJ2-7 and V is TRBV5-1; 12 bases line up with TRBD2. The CDR3 sequence is 18 residues long. The germline V gene encodes CDR1 SGHRS and CDR2 YFSETQ. Trimming at V came to 4 bases and at J to 2 bases, leaving 13 bases not matched to a gene. CDR3 region: CASSPLTSGSPGAYEQYF. DNA of the CDR3: TGCGCCAGCAGCCCACTGACTAGCGGGAGCCCCGGGGCCTACGAGCAGTACTTC.

The chain recombines TRBV4-2 with TRBJ2-7; 9 bases agree with TRBD1. Germline V lookup: CDR1 LGHNA, CDR2 YNFKEQ. The CDR3 contains 15 residues. V was pared by 4 bases and J by 3 bases, with 7 bases of the junction left unmatched. The CDR3 DNA reads TGTGCCAGCAGCCCAGCTCCGGGACAGGGCTACGAGCAGTACTTC. This translates into CASSPAPGQGYEQYF.

The V call is TRBV19, the J call TRBJ2-1; 8 bases map to TRBD2. CDR3 size: 16 residues. The trim removed 5 bases at V and 5 bases at J, leaving 11 bases unmatched. Germline V CDR1 and CDR2: LNHDA, SQIVND (reference sequence). CDR3 loop: CASSVSPGLGDNEQFF. The DNA of the CDR3 is TGTGCCAGTAGTGTAAGTCCGGGACTAGGAGACAATGAGCAGTTCTTC.

This clone appeared a few times. The J gene is TRBJ1-2, the V gene TRBV19; TRBD1 matches 9 bases. Trimming took 6 bases from V and 2 from J; bases not matched to a gene: 7. Germline assignment: CDR1 LNHDA and CDR2 SQIVND (reference sequence). This CDR3 is 15 amino acids long. CDR3 region: CASSPGTGKNYGYTF. DNA for the CDR3: TGTGCCAGTAGCCCTGGGACAGGGAAAAACTATGGCTACACCTTC.

The V gene is TRBV6-5, the J gene TRBJ2-2; 11 positions agree with TRBD2. The CDR3 runs to 14 residues. Per the germline V gene, CDR1 is MNHEY and CDR2 is SVGAGI. The V and J ends lost 10 bases and 7 bases, in that order; junction bases with no gene match: 8. CDR3 loop: CATLLAGEVGELFF. CDR3 nucleotide sequence: TGTGCCACCCTACTAGCGGGAGAAGTCGGGGAGCTGTTTTTT.

The rearrangement uses TRBV4-1 and TRBJ2-1; 12 bases fit TRBD2. The germline gives CDR1 MGHRA, CDR2 YSYEKL. J was trimmed by 5 bases and V by 4 bases; bases with no gene match: 3. The length of the CDR3 is 15 residues. CDR3 nucleotides: TGCGCCAGCAGCCTACGGACTAGCGGGGACAATGAGCAGTTCTTC. As protein: CASSLRTSGDNEQFF.

V and J are TRBV6-5 and TRBJ2-7, with 11 bases matching TRBD2. V shed 0 bases, J shed 4 bases, and the junction held 5 bases outside the gene matches. The CDR3 has 16 residues. Germline V gene sequence: CDR1 MNHEY, CDR2 SVGAGI. The CDR3 bases are TGTGCCAGCAGTTACTCCCGACTAGCGGGGATATACGAGCAGTACTTC. It is translated as CASSYSRLAGIYEQYF.

V and J are TRBV29-1 and TRBJ2-1; D is unresolved. Germline lookup yields CDR1 SQVTM and CDR2 ANQGSEA. Trimming removed 4 bases at V and 7 bases at J, with 11 bases between. The CDR3 length is 12 residues. CDR3 nucleotide sequence: TGCAGCGTTGCGGTTCCCCAAAATGAGCAGTTCTTC. Translating it yields CSVAVPQNEQFF.

J is TRBJ2-1 and V is TRBV7-9; 8 bases are a match to TRBD1. CDR1 is SEHNR and CDR2 is FQNEAQ in the germline V gene (reference sequence). This CDR3 is built from 15 residues. V was pared by 5 bases and J by 2 bases, with 5 bases of the junction left unmatched. In DNA, the CDR3 is TGTGCCAGCAGCCTAGGACAGGGCACCTACAATGAGCAGTTCTTC. Translating gives CASSLGQGTYNEQFF. Combining the CDR3 with reference TRBV7-9 and TRBJ2-1 gives the whole variable domain DTGVSQNPRHKITKRGQNVTFRCDPISEHNRLYWYRQTLGQGPEFLTYFQNEAQLEKSRLLSDRFSAERPKGSFSTLEIQRTEQGDSAMYLCASSLGQGTYNEQFFGPGTRLTVL.

The chain is built from TRBV6-6 and TRBJ1-1; 11 positions match TRBD1. Germline V CDR1 and CDR2: MNHNY, SVGAGI (reference sequence). J lost 4 bases, V lost 2 bases, and 3 bases had no gene match. The CDR3 consists of 15 residues. The CDR3 loop reads CASSYRDRGFTEAFF. CDR3 coding DNA: TGTGCCAGCAGTTACCGGGACAGGGGGTTCACTGAAGCTTTCTTT.

V usage is TRBV4-1 and J usage is TRBJ2-5; D gene unclear. The V gene's germline CDR1 is MGHRA and CDR2 YSYEKL. This CDR3 is built from 13 residues. Trimming took off 0 bases at V and 7 bases at J, with 9 bases between the two ends. CDR3 loop: CASSQDLRRTQYF. The CDR3 nucleotides read TGCGCCAGCAGCCAAGATCTCCGGAGGACCCAGTACTTC.

This clone was counted ten times or more. The chain joins TRBV18 to TRBJ2-7, with 13 bases fitting TRBD2. Germline V gene data show CDR1 as KGHSH and CDR2 as LQKENI. Trimming took 5 bases from V and 7 from J; bases not matched to a gene: 2. This CDR3 has 13 residues. The CDR3 here is CASSGLAGDEQYF. CDR3 DNA: TGTGCCAGCTCAGGACTAGCGGGAGATGAGCAGTACTTC.

V and J are TRBV9 and TRBJ2-3; 7 nucleotides line up with TRBD2. Per the germline V gene, CDR1 is SGDLS and CDR2 is YYNGEE. CDR3 size: 13 residues. The ends lost 0 bases at V and 7 bases at J; junction bases unmatched: 2. The CDR3 spells CASSVAGGYTQYF. The CDR3 coding sequence is TGTGCCAGCAGCGTAGCGGGGGGTTATACGCAGTATTTT.

The rearrangement uses TRBV6-1 and TRBJ1-4, with TRBD1 matching over 7 bases. J lost 4 bases, V lost 6 bases, and 5 bases had no gene match. This CDR3 is 14 amino acids long. Germline assignment: CDR1 MNHNS and CDR2 SASEGT. The CDR3: CASRLTGSNEKLFF. CDR3 DNA: TGTGCCAGCAGGTTGACAGGGAGTAATGAAAAACTGTTTTTT.

The chain combines TRBV10-3 with TRBJ2-5; D gene unclear. CDR3 length equals 13 residues. V was shortened by 3 bases and J by 1 base, with 6 bases between the two germline ends. The V gene's germline CDR1 is ENHRY and CDR2 SYGVKD. CDR3 nucleotides: TGTGCCATCAGTGAACCTACCCAAGAGACCCAGTACTTC. Translated, it gives CAISEPTQETQYF.

The chain carries TRBV19 and TRBJ1-3, with D unresolved. The V end was cut by 1 base, the J end by 0 bases, with 10 bases between. The length of the CDR3 is 16 residues. In germline, CDR1 is LNHDA, CDR2 SQIVND (reference sequence). CDR3 nucleotides: TGTGCCAGTAGTATAGCGCGTGCCTCCTCTGGAAACACCATATATTTT. It specifies CASSIARASSGNTIYF.

The rearrangement links TRBV6-6 to TRBJ2-7, with D possibly matching TRBD2 (5 bases). The CDR3 contains 15 residues. The ends were cut back, 4 bases at V and 0 bases at J, with 13 bases in the middle. In germline, CDR1 is MNHNY, CDR2 SVGAGI (reference sequence). The CDR3 protein is CASSSGTGSSYEQYF. The CDR3 coding sequence is TGTGCCAGCAGTTCTGGTACGGGGAGCTCCTACGAGCAGTACTTC.

The V and J genes are TRBV4-3 and TRBJ1-4, with 7 positions matching TRBD1. The CDR3 length is 13 residues. V shed 6 bases and J 3 bases; nucleotides not matched to a gene: 1. The V gene's germline CDR1 is LGHNA and CDR2 YSLEER. The DNA for the CDR3 is TGCGCCAGCAGGCAGGGGGCTAATGAAAAACTGTTTTTT. Residues: CASRQGANEKLFF.

This clone turned up a few times. The chain employs TRBV11-2 and TRBJ1-1; possibly TRBD1 for D (5 bases). The V gene lost 5 bases and the J gene lost 5 bases, with 12 bases spanning the gap. The germline gives CDR1 SGHAT, CDR2 FQNNGV. This CDR3 has 13 amino acids. CDR3 residues: CASSGQGITEAFF. CDR3 in DNA: TGTGCCAGCAGCGGGCAGGGAATAACTGAAGCTTTCTTT.

The chain carries TRBV9 and TRBJ2-5; tentative D call: TRBD2 (5 bases). CDR3 size: 13 residues. Germline CDR1 SGDLS, CDR2 YYNGEE. Trimming removed 0 bases at V and 3 bases at J, with 6 bases between. Written as DNA, the CDR3 is TGTGCCAGCAGCGTAGACGGGGAAGAGACCCAGTACTTC. Translating it yields CASSVDGEETQYF.